Listed here are 32 T cell receptor beta chains from one sample, sequenced in a study of T cell responses to AZD1222 COVID-19 vaccine. TCRdb's table, derived via immunoSEQ multiplex PCR, lists solely in-frame clones and lacks some. The sample carries 150,000 to 200,000 clones, roughly 93% recorded once. Sample: peripheral blood, taken on day 0 of AZD1222 vaccination. The origin of the receptors is an adult in good health.

The chain is built from TRBV7-8 and TRBJ1-5; D possibly corresponds to TRBD1 (6 bases). V was trimmed by 4 bases and J by 5 bases, leaving 15 bases between them. Germline loops: CDR1 SGHVS, CDR2 FQNEAQ. The length of the CDR3 is 15 residues. The CDR3 reads CASSYARGRDQPQHF. The CDR3 nucleotides are TGTGCCAGCAGCTATGCCAGGGGCAGGGATCAGCCCCAGCATTTT.

The genes are TRBV11-3 and TRBJ2-5, with 14 bases that match TRBD2. The CDR3 runs 16 residues. Germline V CDR1 and CDR2: SGHNT, YENEEA. The V and J ends lost 3 bases and 5 bases, in that order; junction bases with no gene match: 5. CDR3 coding DNA: TGTGCCAGCAGCTTGGGACTAGCGGGAGTGGAGGAGACCCAGTACTTC. As protein: CASSLGLAGVEETQYF.

J is TRBJ1-2 and V is TRBV5-1; 8 bases match TRBD1. This CDR3 has 14 amino acids. CDR1 is SGHRS, CDR2 YFSETQ, per germline. V shed 0 bases and J 2 bases; nucleotides not matched to a gene: 0. This CDR3 reads CASSLGQGNYGYTF. CDR3 coding DNA: TGCGCCAGCAGCTTGGGACAGGGGAACTATGGCTACACCTTC.

V is TRBV6-1 and J is TRBJ1-5, with D unresolved. This CDR3 is 14 amino acids long. Germline CDR1 is MNHNS and CDR2 is SASEGT. V gave up 1 base and J gave up 0 bases, with 4 bases separating them. CDR3 loop: CASSEGDSNQPQHF. As DNA, the CDR3 is TGTGCCAGCAGTGAAGGGGATAGCAATCAGCCCCAGCATTTT.

CDR3 nucleotides: TGTGCCAGCAGTTACGTCGGACTAGCGATGGAGACCCAGTACTTC. It codes for CASSYVGLAMETQYF. The rearrangement joins TRBV6-5 to TRBJ2-5, with 9 bases identical to TRBD2. This CDR3 comprises 15 residues. Losses at the gene ends were 2 bases for V and 5 bases for J; bases not matched to a gene: 6. Germline loops: CDR1 MNHEY, CDR2 SVGAGI.

V and J are TRBV12-5 and TRBJ1-1, with D perhaps TRBD1 (5 bases). The CDR3 covers 14 residues. Trimming took off 0 bases at V and 4 bases at J, with 9 bases between the two ends. CDR1 is LGHNT and CDR2 is FRNRAP in the germline V gene. Written as DNA, the CDR3 is TGTGCTAGTGGTTTGGTCGGGGGGGGCACTGAAGCTTTCTTT. Its translation: CASGLVGGGTEAFF. The full variable domain, its missing parts supplied by reference TRBV12-5 and TRBJ1-1, is DARVTQTPRHKVTEMGQEVTMRCQPILGHNTVFWYRQTMMQGLELLAYFRNRAPLDDSGMPKDRFSAEMPDATLATLKIQPSEPRDSAVYFCASGLVGGGTEAFFGQGTRLTVV.

The chain combines TRBV27 with TRBJ2-1, with 8 bases lining up with TRBD2. The trim removed 6 bases at V and 16 bases at J, leaving 11 bases unmatched. In germline, CDR1 is MNHEY, CDR2 SMNVEV (reference sequence). The CDR3 loop spans 12 amino acids. CDR3 sequence: CASRPLAGTCFF. The CDR3, as DNA: TGTGCCAGCAGACCCTTAGCGGGGACATGTTTCTTC.

The chain links TRBV11-2 to TRBJ1-1; D unresolved. V dropped 1 base and J dropped 2 bases, with 17 bases sitting between them. Germline-derived CDR1 and CDR2 are SGHAT and FQNNGV. The CDR3 has 17 amino acids. CDR3 sequence reads: CASSLGILGRGNTEAFF. The CDR3 DNA sequence: TGTGCCAGCAGCTTAGGAATTCTCGGACGGGGAAACACTGAAGCTTTCTTT. Using reference TRBV11-2 and TRBJ1-1 for the parts outside the CDR3, the full variable domain is EAGVAQSPRYKIIEKRQSVAFWCNPISGHATLYWYQQILGQGPKLLIQFQNNGVVDDSQLPKDRFSAERLKGVDSTLKIQPAKLEDSAVYLCASSLGILGRGNTEAFFGQGTRLTVV.

The table lists this clone with a few counts. This chain uses TRBV5-1 with TRBJ2-1; D ambiguous. This CDR3 spans 13 amino acids. The germline V and J ends were trimmed by 4 bases and 9 bases, with 14 bases remaining between them. The germline CDR1 and CDR2 sequences are SGHRS and YFSETQ. The DNA for the CDR3 is TGCGCCAGCAGCGTGGGGTTCCGGAGTGAGCAGTTCTTC. Its translation: CASSVGFRSEQFF.

The rearrangement joins TRBV10-3 to TRBJ1-1; 8 nucleotides align to TRBD1. The CDR3 has 17 residues. Germline lookup yields CDR1 ENHRY and CDR2 SYGVKD. The V segment lost 4 bases and the J segment 1 base; nucleotides outside the gene matches: 11. The CDR3 region has the DNA TGTGCCATCAGTGCGGTTCCGAACGGACAGGGGAACACTGAAGCTTTCTTT. As protein: CAISAVPNGQGNTEAFF.

The chain couples TRBV7-2 to TRBJ1-2; 8 bases align to TRBD1. J was trimmed by 1 base and V by 5 bases; bases with no gene match: 3. The CDR3 covers 14 residues. Germline V gene lookup returns CDR1 SGHTA and CDR2 FQGNSA. This CDR3 is CASSPGQGNYGYTF. DNA for the CDR3: TGTGCCAGCAGCCCCGGACAGGGTAACTATGGCTACACCTTC. Supplemented by reference TRBV7-2 and TRBJ1-2, the full variable domain reads GAGVSQSPSNKVTEKGKDVELRCDPISGHTALYWYRQSLGQGLEFLIYFQGNSAPDKSGLPSDRFSAERTGGSVSTLTIQRTQQEDSAVYLCASSPGQGNYGYTFGSGTRLTVV.

The chain employs TRBV5-1 and TRBJ2-5; TRBD2 matches 16 bases. The junction had 3 bases not matched to a gene; V was cut back by 3 bases and J by 4 bases. Germline loops: CDR1 SGHRS, CDR2 YFSETQ. This CDR3 is 16 amino acids long. The CDR3 nucleotides read TGCGCCAGCAGCTGGGGACTAGCGGGAGGGAGAGAGACCCAGTACTTC. Its protein is CASSWGLAGGRETQYF.

The chain recombines TRBV6-5 with TRBJ2-1, with 8 bases identical to TRBD2. The CDR3 runs 16 residues. Germline assignment: CDR1 MNHEY and CDR2 SVGAGI. V lost 0 bases, J lost 9 bases, and 10 bases stayed unmatched. In DNA form, the CDR3 reads TGTGCCAGCAGTTACTCGAATTTCGGGGGGGAGAGTGAGCAGTTCTTC. This gives the protein CASSYSNFGGESEQFF.

The V gene is TRBV5-4, the J gene TRBJ2-7, with 9 bases lining up with TRBD2. This CDR3 spans 15 amino acids. J lost 4 bases, V lost 4 bases, and 9 bases had no gene match. CDR1 and CDR2 (germline): SGHNT, YYREEE (reference sequence). CDR3 bases: TGTGCCAGCAGCGGTCCTCTAGCGGGGTCGTACGAGCAGTACTTC. Protein sequence: CASSGPLAGSYEQYF.

The rearrangement joins TRBV7-6 to TRBJ2-1; D possibly matches TRBD1 or TRBD2 (6 bases each). The CDR3 runs 12 residues. The germline V gene has CDR1 SGHVS and CDR2 FNYEAQ. V shed 1 base and J shed 11 bases, with 9 bases lying between them. The CDR3 region has the DNA TGTGCCAGCAGCTTAGGGGGGGCTAAGCAGTTCTTC. Protein: CASSLGGAKQFF.

The chain combines TRBV19 with TRBJ2-7, with 11 positions matching TRBD1. V dropped 4 bases and J dropped 5; count of bases not matched to a gene: 4. The V gene's germline CDR1 is LNHDA and CDR2 SQIVND (reference sequence). CDR3 length: 14 amino acids. Written as DNA, the CDR3 is TGTGCCAGTAGTAAGGACAGGGGGCCCGACGAGCAGTACTTC. Protein sequence: CASSKDRGPDEQYF.

The chain has TRBV11-2 and TRBJ1-2; TRBD1 agrees at 7 bases. Looked up from germline, CDR1 is SGHAT and CDR2 is FQNNGV. The CDR3 contains 19 residues. V dropped 1 base and J dropped 2; count of bases not matched to a gene: 16. CDR3 in DNA: TGTGCCAGCAGCTTAGTCCGTTTCATTACAGGGGCCATAAACTATGGCTACACCTTC. Amino acid sequence: CASSLVRFITGAINYGYTF.

The V call is TRBV2, the J call TRBJ2-5; 10 positions agree with TRBD2. Germline CDR1 SNHLY, CDR2 FYNNEI. With 1 base clipped from V and 7 bases from J, the junction kept 12 bases outside the gene matches. The CDR3 runs 17 residues. CDR3 protein: CASSEGTSGPMWGTQYF. The CDR3 DNA is TGTGCCAGCAGTGAAGGGACTAGCGGACCAATGTGGGGGACCCAGTACTTC.

There are a few counts of this clone. The chain links TRBV6-1 to TRBJ1-1; possible D gene TRBD1, 6 bases. The CDR3 totals 13 residues. The germline V gene encodes CDR1 MNHNS and CDR2 SASEGT. V lost 2 bases to trimming and J lost 9 bases, with 13 bases between them. CDR3 DNA: TGTGCCAGCAGTGAACGGCAGGGGATGCAAGCTTTCTTT. This encodes CASSERQGMQAFF.

The chain uses TRBV7-9 and TRBJ2-2; D unresolved. Per the germline V gene, CDR1 is SEHNR and CDR2 is FQNEAQ (reference sequence). The CDR3 sequence is 14 residues long. Trimming cost V 0 bases and J 7 bases, with 9 bases left between them. Here the CDR3 reads CASSLASSGGELFF. In DNA form, the CDR3 reads TGTGCCAGCAGCTTAGCCTCCTCAGGCGGGGAGCTGTTTTTT.

The chain's CDR3 is CASSEPGLAGPTDTQYF. CDR3 DNA sequence: TGCGCCAGCAGTGAGCCCGGACTAGCGGGCCCCACAGATACGCAGTATTTT. This rearrangement joins TRBV10-1 to TRBJ2-3, with TRBD2 matching 11 bases. The CDR3 is made up of 17 amino acids. V dropped 2 bases and J dropped 2; count of bases not matched to a gene: 6. Germline V gene sequence: CDR1 WNHNN, CDR2 SYGVQD (reference sequence).

The genes are TRBV19 and TRBJ1-1, with D unresolved. V lost 2 bases, J lost 3 bases, and 13 bases lay in between. The CDR3 has 15 residues. Germline V CDR1 and CDR2: LNHDA, SQIVND (reference sequence). CDR3 protein: CASSIFGPEDTEAFF. CDR3 in DNA: TGTGCCAGTAGTATATTTGGACCAGAGGACACTGAAGCTTTCTTT.

This chain connects TRBV2 to TRBJ1-1; no firm D call. The CDR3 spans 13 residues. The germline V gene encodes CDR1 SNHLY and CDR2 FYNNEI. With 3 bases removed from V and 3 bases from J, the gap between germline ends came to 8 bases. As DNA, the CDR3 is TGTGCCAGCAGTGAGTTGGAGTACACTGAAGCTTTCTTT. The encoded protein is CASSELEYTEAFF.

This clone came up once. V is TRBV7-6 and J is TRBJ1-6; perhaps TRBD1 as D (5 bases). Germline V gene sequence: CDR1 SGHVS, CDR2 FNYEAQ. The CDR3 length is 18 residues. The V gene lost 5 bases and the J gene lost 2 bases, with 19 bases spanning the gap. The CDR3 protein is CASSPVAGGGTYNSPLHF. DNA for the CDR3: TGTGCCAGCAGCCCAGTTGCGGGGGGAGGAACCTATAATTCACCCCTCCACTTT.

The chain employs TRBV10-3 and TRBJ2-3, with D hard to call. V lost 3 bases and J 1 base, leaving 11 bases between the germline ends. This CDR3 has 15 amino acids. Per the germline V gene, CDR1 is ENHRY and CDR2 is SYGVKD. CDR3 in amino acids: CAISDGAHRTDTQYF. Written as DNA, the CDR3 is TGTGCCATCAGTGACGGTGCCCACCGCACAGATACGCAGTATTTT.

The chain employs TRBV7-2 and TRBJ2-3; possible D gene TRBD1, 5 bases. Trimming removed 6 bases at V and 0 bases at J, with 13 bases between. This CDR3 region has 15 residues. Germline CDR1 reads SGHTA; CDR2 reads FQGNSA. The CDR3 DNA reads as TGTGCCAGCAGTCCCGGACACGTTAGCACAGATACGCAGTATTTT. It specifies CASSPGHVSTDTQYF.

A single count supports this clone. J is TRBJ1-5 and V is TRBV5-1; D gene unclear. The CDR3 covers 13 residues. The V and J ends lost 4 bases and 5 bases respectively, with 10 bases between them. Germline values: CDR1 SGHRS, CDR2 YFSETQ. The CDR3 loop reads CASSALPDQPQHF. The CDR3 DNA follows: TGCGCCAGCAGCGCGCTGCCAGATCAGCCCCAGCATTTT.

This clone appeared a few times. The chain has TRBV5-4 and TRBJ1-1; TRBD1 is a possible D gene (5 bases). The CDR3 extends over 16 amino acids. V lost 3 bases and J lost 4, with 19 bases in between. In germline, CDR1 is SGHNT, CDR2 YYREEE (reference sequence). CDR3: CASSSPGGVRATEAFF. For the CDR3, the DNA is TGTGCCAGCAGCTCGCCGGGGGGGGTGCGGGCCACTGAAGCTTTCTTT.

The chain couples TRBV7-2 to TRBJ1-5, with a tentative D call TRBD1 (5 bases). The germline V gene has CDR1 SGHTA and CDR2 FQGNSA. The length of the CDR3 is 15 residues. V was trimmed by 5 bases and J by 3 bases, leaving 14 bases between them. CDR3 in amino acids: CASSTQRGNNQPQHF. For the CDR3, the DNA is TGTGCCAGCAGCACCCAACGGGGGAACAATCAGCCCCAGCATTTT.

The rearrangement links TRBV27 to TRBJ2-2; possibly TRBD1 for D (6 bases). Germline V lookup: CDR1 MNHEY, CDR2 SMNVEV (reference sequence). Trimming removed 4 bases from V and 6 bases from J, with 12 bases in between. The CDR3 runs 14 residues. For the CDR3, the DNA is TGTGCCAGCAGTTACCTACAGGGACCCGGGGAGCTGTTTTTT. As protein: CASSYLQGPGELFF.

This rearrangement joins TRBV5-1 to TRBJ1-2, with a weak D call TRBD1 (5 bases). The V end was cut by 1 base, the J end by 4 bases, with 14 bases between. The germline CDR1 and CDR2 sequences are SGHRS and YFSETQ. The CDR3 runs 15 residues. The CDR3 protein is CASSLFQGAPYGYTF. Here the CDR3 DNA reads TGCGCCAGCAGCTTGTTTCAGGGTGCCCCCTATGGCTACACCTTC.

This clone was detected once. V gene TRBV6-1 combines with J gene TRBJ2-1; TRBD2 agrees at 8 bases. The CDR3 is 16 amino acids. Germline V lookup: CDR1 MNHNS, CDR2 SASEGT. The V segment lost 2 bases and the J segment 9 bases; nucleotides outside the gene matches: 12. CDR3 nucleotide sequence: TGTGCCAGCAGTGAAAATCTGGCGGGAGGTCTGGGTGAGCAGTTCTTC. This encodes CASSENLAGGLGEQFF.